This T cell receptor beta chain was retrieved from a study of blood T cell repertoires in COVID-19. Study information: Donors in the United States, Italy and Spain gave samples during acute or convalescent COVID-19. PBMCs, B-cell-depleted T cells, or T cells provided the cDNA or gDNA that made up the material.

Methods used by the authors: Reference gene primer amplification gave nucleated cell count estimates. Repertoires were generated with immunoSEQ multiplex PCR, while TCRdb's copy carries only in-frame clones and drops some. That table is the source of V, J and clone size, and D and trimming were worked out from the DNA. The repertoire holds about 130,000 clones, with roughly 80% as singletons. CDR3 length: 14 residues. Per the germline V gene, CDR1 is MNHEY and CDR2 is SVGAGI. V shed 5 bases and J shed 4 bases, with 14 bases lying between them. This chain uses TRBV6-5 with TRBJ1-1, with D hard to call. This TCR was sampled from a woman aged 45-60 years with acute or convalescent COVID-19. Sequencing was performed on peripheral blood. The CDR3 DNA follows: TGTGCCAGCAGTCACCCGGAAGGGAGCACTGAAGCTTTCTTT. The encoded protein is CASSHPEGSTEAFF.